The clone carrying this TCR beta chain was recorded at least ten times. What it recognizes is unknown. There are 13 residues in the CDR3. Per germline, CDR1 SNHLY and CDR2 FYNNEI. Trimming removed 3 bases from V and 2 bases from J, with 8 bases in between. Diagnoses were established using clinical symptoms, serum thyroxine and TRAb, thyroid ultrasound and orbital computed tomography. Regions amplified from RNA transcripts were the TCR beta CDR3 regions. An initial round of RT-PCR targeting the TCR CDR3 relied on the HTBI primer set. One entry per CDR3 protein results from TCRdb running MiXCR on the multiplex PCR reads. Of about 570,000 distinct CDR3 sequences in the sample, 12% to 15% were seen once. The data stem from a study of T cells in Graves' hyperthyroidism and ophthalmopathy. Study-wide results and limits: Model output signaled ophthalmopathy a median approximately 6.2 months ahead of onset.

The sample consisted of blood. This TCR was recovered from a woman aged 35 to 49 with Graves' hyperthyroidism. The chain employs TRBV2 and TRBJ2-7; D ambiguous. The CDR3 nucleotides are TGTGCCAGCAGTGACAGGTTACCCTACGAGCAGTACTTC. This encodes CASSDRLPYEQYF.